The rows below give T cell receptor beta chains drawn from one sample of a study of a mutant IDH1 vaccine in newly diagnosed glioma. The method was immunoSEQ multiplex PCR; TCRdb's version includes in-frame clones alone and lacks a portion of them. The table includes about 62,000 clones, roughly 80% detected once. These receptors have no known antigen. Specimen: PBMCs, collected from a glioma patient whose treatment included an IDH1 peptide vaccine. The receptors come from a man aged 25-40 years with glioma. CDR3s include the opening cysteine and the closing phenylalanine or tryptophan. The order of the fields is D gene, V gene, clone size, J gene, CDR3 protein, CDR3 DNA. D genes are given only for firm matches. Expanded clones get a size class; other rows say once, few or many, or leave the size out.

>.|TRBV7-2|.|TRBJ2-7
CASSLDQIYYEQYF
TGTGCCAGCAGCTTAGACCAGATCTACTACGAGCAGTACTTC
>TRBD1|TRBV9|.|TRBJ1-2
CASSGGDRANYGYTF
TGTGCCAGCAGCGGGGGGGACAGAGCTAACTATGGCTACACCTTC
>TRBD2|TRBV11-2|.|TRBJ2-2
CASSETGGDVGELFF
TGTGCCAGCAGCGAGACGGGAGGGGACGTCGGGGAGCTGTTTTTT
>.|TRBV7-9|.|TRBJ2-3
CASSLSTDTQYF
TGTGCCAGCAGCTTATCAACAGATACGCAGTATTTT
>.|TRBV6-1|once|TRBJ1-1
CASRLRVTEAFF
TGTGCCAGCCGACTACGGGTCACTGAAGCTTTCTTT
>TRBD1|TRBV7-2|.|TRBJ1-2
CASSSQYRGHGYTF
TGTGCCAGCAGCTCCCAATACAGGGGGCATGGCTACACCTTC
>.|TRBV7-2|.|TRBJ1-4
CASSLAFQAAGKLFF
TGTGCCAGCAGCTTAGCGTTCCAGGCAGCCGGAAAACTGTTTTTT
>.|TRBV5-1|.|TRBJ2-7
CASSYREQAYEQYF
TGCGCCAGCAGCTACAGGGAGCAAGCCTACGAGCAGTACTTC
>TRBD1|TRBV27|.|TRBJ2-1
CASSFLGTGSRAYNEQFF
TGTGCCAGCAGTTTTCTTGGGACAGGTTCGCGGGCCTACAATGAGCAGTTCTTC
>.|TRBV15|.|TRBJ2-3
CATSRTSLANTQYF
TGTGCCACCAGCAGAACTAGCTTAGCGAATACGCAGTATTTT
>TRBD1|TRBV2|.|TRBJ1-1
CASIKRTGVNTEAFF
TGTGCCAGCATTAAGCGGACAGGGGTGAACACTGAAGCTTTCTTT
>TRBD1|TRBV19|.|TRBJ2-1
CASSTGTGFREQFF
TGTGCCAGTAGTACCGGGACAGGGTTTCGCGAGCAGTTCTTC
>.|TRBV7-8|.|TRBJ1-3
CASSLVFGESTIYF
TGTGCCAGCAGCTTAGTGTTCGGCGAGTCCACCATATATTTT
>TRBD1|TRBV29-1|.|TRBJ2-7
CSARTGTGYEQYF
TGCAGCGCTCGGACAGGGACGGGCTACGAGCAGTACTTC
>TRBD1|TRBV7-6|.|TRBJ2-2
CASSRDRRTGELFF
TGTGCCAGCAGCCGGGACAGAAGGACCGGGGAGCTGTTTTTT
>.|TRBV11-2|.|TRBJ2-3
CASSLGRSSTDTQYF
TGTGCCAGCAGCTTGGGGAGATCTAGCACAGATACGCAGTATTTT
>.|TRBV29-1|.|TRBJ2-2
CSVEKGSANTGELFF
TGCAGCGTTGAGAAGGGATCGGCGAACACCGGGGAGCTGTTTTTT
>.|TRBV7-8|.|TRBJ1-3
CASSFVKGPSGNTIYF
TGTGCCAGCAGCTTCGTTAAAGGTCCCTCTGGAAACACCATATATTTT
>TRBD1|TRBV6-1|.|TRBJ2-1
CAGTGTGTDEQFF
TGTGCCGGGACGGGGACAGGGACGGATGAGCAGTTCTTC
>.|TRBV4-1|.|TRBJ2-7
CASSQERDSPRYEQYF
TGCGCCAGCAGCCAAGAACGCGACTCGCCACGCTACGAGCAGTACTTC
>.|TRBV5-8|.|TRBJ1-6
CASSMRWGGLVNSPLHF
TGTGCCAGCAGCATGCGATGGGGTGGGCTAGTTAATTCACCCCTCCACTTT
>.|TRBV11-3|.|TRBJ2-6
CASSLGGSGANVLTF
TGTGCCAGCAGCTTAGGAGGCTCTGGGGCCAACGTCCTGACTTTC
>.|TRBV27|.|TRBJ1-1
CASRSGVAVFF
TGTGCCAGCCGCTCAGGGGTCGCGGTCTTCTTT
>.|TRBV2|few|TRBJ1-5
CASNGESNQPQHF
TGTGCCAGCAATGGGGAGAGCAATCAGCCCCAGCATTTT
>.|TRBV5-8|.|TRBJ1-1
CASSLTPSNTEAFF
TGTGCCAGCAGCTTGACCCCCTCGAACACTGAAGCTTTCTTT
>TRBD1|TRBV7-9|.|TRBJ1-3
CASSLGTANSGNTIYF
TGTGCCAGCAGCCTAGGGACAGCCAACTCTGGAAACACCATATATTTT
>TRBD1|TRBV4-1|.|TRBJ1-4
CASSQGRGQGNEKLFF
TGCGCCAGCAGCCAAGGTCGGGGACAGGGGAATGAAAAACTGTTTTTT
>.|TRBV28|.|TRBJ1-1
CASSWGLANTEAFF
TGTGCCAGCAGTTGGGGGCTAGCGAACACTGAAGCTTTCTTT
>TRBD2|TRBV7-2|once|TRBJ2-1
CASSPGGGLYNEQFF
TGTGCCAGCAGCCCCGGGGGGGGCCTTTACAATGAGCAGTTCTTC
>TRBD1|TRBV5-1|.|TRBJ1-4
CASSLRQGGNEKLFF
TGCGCCAGCAGCCTTAGACAGGGGGGAAATGAAAAACTGTTTTTT
>.|TRBV11-2|.|TRBJ1-2
CASSLGVRNGDQYGYTF
TGTGCCAGCAGCTTAGGGGTTAGGAACGGGGATCAGTATGGCTACACCTTC
>.|TRBV6-4|once|TRBJ2-3
CASRAADTQYF
TGTGCCAGCAGGGCCGCGGATACGCAGTATTTT
>.|TRBV6-5|.|TRBJ1-1
CASSYFTGINTEAFF
TGTGCCAGCAGTTACTTTACAGGGATAAACACTGAAGCTTTCTTT
>TRBD1|TRBV27|.|TRBJ1-5
CASSSSQGASNQPQHF
TGTGCCAGCAGTTCCTCACAGGGGGCGAGCAATCAGCCCCAGCATTTT
>.|TRBV6-1|.|TRBJ1-1
CASSERQVSSSPAFF
TGTGCCAGCAGTGAAAGACAGGTCTCTTCATCCCCAGCTTTCTTT
>.|TRBV6-5|.|TRBJ1-2
CASSYSGVSGYTF
TGTGCCAGCAGTTACTCCGGGGTATCGGGCTACACCTTC
>.|TRBV18|.|TRBJ1-3
CASSTGTRNTIYF
TGTGCCAGCTCTACCGGGACCAGAAACACCATATATTTT
>TRBD1|TRBV2|.|TRBJ1-5
CASSATGTNNQPQHF
TGTGCCAGCAGCGCGACAGGGACTAACAATCAGCCCCAGCATTTT
>TRBD1|TRBV11-2|.|TRBJ2-3
CASSPQGAKLHTQYF
TGTGCCAGCAGTCCTCAGGGGGCGAAGCTTCATACGCAGTATTTT
>.|TRBV19|.|TRBJ1-1
CASSTLQLMNTEAFF
TGTGCCAGTAGTACCCTACAGCTCATGAACACTGAAGCTTTCTTT
>.|TRBV10-1|few|TRBJ1-5
CASSASFGQPQHF
TGCGCCAGCAGTGCGAGTTTTGGTCAGCCCCAGCATTTT
>.|TRBV7-9|.|TRBJ1-4
CASSFPERRGEKLFF
TGTGCCAGCAGCTTCCCTGAAAGGAGGGGCGAAAAACTGTTTTTT
>.|TRBV10-3|.|TRBJ2-3
CAIRGGPDTQYF
TGTGCCATCAGGGGGGGCCCAGATACGCAGTATTTT